This T cell receptor (beta chain) was profiled in a study of blood T cells in healthy people across ages. For the study at large: Template switching recovered approximately one barcoded beta molecule for every two T cells. General observations from the study: Estimates drawn from one million T cells were deemed to understate diversity. Naive CD4+ cells and diversity were both higher in long-lived donors than in aged donors.

A few counts support this clonotype. As yet, its antigen is unknown. A J-beta primer mix and a sample-barcoded 5' primer were used in a second PCR of about 7 to 12 cycles. Every cDNA molecule carried a tag from a template-switch adaptor bearing 12 random nucleotides. TCRdb re-called the 5' RACE reads with MiXCR, one entry per CDR3 protein. Of hundreds of thousands of distinct CDR3 sequences detected, 55% to 70% appear once; the ten largest clones hold roughly 22%. The CDR3 consists of 16 residues. The V and J ends lost 4 bases and 10 bases respectively, with 23 bases between them. CDR1 and CDR2 (germline): SGHTA, FQGNSA.

The J gene is TRBJ2-1, the V gene TRBV7-2; possibly TRBD1 or TRBD2 for D (6 bases each). This TCR was recovered from a man in his thirties or forties in good health. Sequencing input: blood. The CDR3 DNA sequence: TGTGCCAGCAGCTCAGTAGCTACAGGGAGGTCGCGCGAGCAGTTCTTC. The encoded protein is CASSSVATGRSREQFF.